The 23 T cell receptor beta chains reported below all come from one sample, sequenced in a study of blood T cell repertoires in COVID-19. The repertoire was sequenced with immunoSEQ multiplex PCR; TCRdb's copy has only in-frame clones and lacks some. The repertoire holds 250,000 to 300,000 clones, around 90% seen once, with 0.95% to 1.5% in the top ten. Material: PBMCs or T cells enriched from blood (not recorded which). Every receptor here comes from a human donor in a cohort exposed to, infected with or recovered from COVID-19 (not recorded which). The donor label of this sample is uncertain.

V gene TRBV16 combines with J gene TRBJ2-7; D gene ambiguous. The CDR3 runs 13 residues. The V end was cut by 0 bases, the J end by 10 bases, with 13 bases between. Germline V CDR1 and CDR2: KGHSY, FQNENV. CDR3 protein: CASSQSPRKIQYF. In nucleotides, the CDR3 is TGTGCCAGCAGCCAATCGCCCAGGAAAATTCAGTACTTC.

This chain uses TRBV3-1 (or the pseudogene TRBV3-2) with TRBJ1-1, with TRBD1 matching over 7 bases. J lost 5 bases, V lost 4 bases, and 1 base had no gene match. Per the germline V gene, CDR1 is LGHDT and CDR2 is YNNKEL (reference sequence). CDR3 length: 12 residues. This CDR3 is CASSPGGTEAFF. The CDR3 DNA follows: TGTGCCAGCAGCCCAGGGGGAACTGAAGCTTTCTTT.

CDR3 bases: TGTGCCAGCAGTTACTCGCCCAGGGGTAACTATGGCTACACCTTC. Translated, it gives CASSYSPRGNYGYTF. V is TRBV6-5 and J is TRBJ1-2; a weak D match, TRBD1 (6 bases). The CDR3 runs to 15 residues. The germline V gene has CDR1 MNHEY and CDR2 SVGAGI. V was cut by 0 bases and J by 1 base, with 9 bases left in between.

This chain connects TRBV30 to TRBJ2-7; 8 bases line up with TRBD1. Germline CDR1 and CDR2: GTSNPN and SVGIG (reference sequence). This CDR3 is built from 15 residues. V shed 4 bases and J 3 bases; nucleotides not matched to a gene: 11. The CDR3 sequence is CAWKGETGGRYEQYF. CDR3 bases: TGTGCCTGGAAGGGGGAAACAGGGGGACGCTACGAGCAGTACTTC.

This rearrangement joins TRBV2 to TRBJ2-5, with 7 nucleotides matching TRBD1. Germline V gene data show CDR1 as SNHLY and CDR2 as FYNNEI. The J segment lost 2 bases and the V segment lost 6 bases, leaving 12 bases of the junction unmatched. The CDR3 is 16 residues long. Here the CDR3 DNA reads TGTGCCAGCAGGGTCGACAGGGTCTTGGGGCAAGAGACCCAGTACTTC. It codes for CASRVDRVLGQETQYF.

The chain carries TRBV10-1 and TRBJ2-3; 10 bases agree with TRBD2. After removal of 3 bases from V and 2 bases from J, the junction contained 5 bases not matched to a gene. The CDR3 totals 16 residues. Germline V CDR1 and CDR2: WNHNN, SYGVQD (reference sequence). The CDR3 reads CASSDSGGRSTDTQYF. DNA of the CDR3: TGCGCCAGCAGTGATAGCGGGGGGCGTTCCACAGATACGCAGTATTTT.

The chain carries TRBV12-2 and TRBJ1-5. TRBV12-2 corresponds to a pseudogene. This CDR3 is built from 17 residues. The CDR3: CASRSLEPPPSNQPQHF. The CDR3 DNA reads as TGTGCAAGTCGCTCCCTAGAACCCCCCCCTAGCAATCAGCCCCAGCATTTT.

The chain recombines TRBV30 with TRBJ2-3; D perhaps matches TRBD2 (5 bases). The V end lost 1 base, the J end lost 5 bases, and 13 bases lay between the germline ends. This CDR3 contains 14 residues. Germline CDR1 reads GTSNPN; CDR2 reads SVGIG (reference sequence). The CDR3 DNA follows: TGTGCCTGGAGTGAAACGGGATGGGGAGATACGCAGTATTTT. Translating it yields CAWSETGWGDTQYF.

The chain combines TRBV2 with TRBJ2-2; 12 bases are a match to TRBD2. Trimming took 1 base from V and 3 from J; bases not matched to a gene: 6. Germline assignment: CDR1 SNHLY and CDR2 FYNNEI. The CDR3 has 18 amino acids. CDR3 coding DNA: TGTGCCAGCAGTGAAGGAGGGGGACTAGCGGGCCACACCGGGGAGCTGTTTTTT. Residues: CASSEGGGLAGHTGELFF.

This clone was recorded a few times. The CDR3 region is CASSQVGQGGGTEAFF. CDR3 sequence (DNA): TGTGCCAGCAGCCAAGTGGGACAGGGCGGAGGCACTGAAGCTTTCTTT. The chain couples TRBV4-2 to TRBJ1-1; 9 bases line up with TRBD1. The CDR3 has 16 amino acids. Trimming removed 1 base from V and 4 bases from J; junction bases left unmatched: 7. From germline, CDR1 is LGHNA and CDR2 YNFKEQ.

CDR3 sequence: CASSLGTGIHEQYF. Here the CDR3 DNA reads TGTGCCAGCAGCTTGGGGACTGGGATCCACGAGCAGTACTTC. This sequence joins TRBV5-6 and TRBJ2-7; D perhaps matches TRBD2 (5 bases). Germline CDR1 SGHDT, CDR2 YYEEEE. The CDR3 has 14 amino acids. The V end lost 0 bases, the J end lost 5 bases, and 12 bases lay between the germline ends.

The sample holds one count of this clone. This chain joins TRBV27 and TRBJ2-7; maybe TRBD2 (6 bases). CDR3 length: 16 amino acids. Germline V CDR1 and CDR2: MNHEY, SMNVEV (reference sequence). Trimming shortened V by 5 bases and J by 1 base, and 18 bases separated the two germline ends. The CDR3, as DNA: TGTGCCAGCAGTACAACCACGGGGGAGAGGTCCTACGAGCAGTACTTC. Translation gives CASSTTTGERSYEQYF.

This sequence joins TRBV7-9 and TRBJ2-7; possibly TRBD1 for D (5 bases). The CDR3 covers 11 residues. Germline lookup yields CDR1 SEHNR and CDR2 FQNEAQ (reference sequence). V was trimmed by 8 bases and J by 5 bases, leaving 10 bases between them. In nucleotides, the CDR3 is TGTGCCAGCTCTGGGGCAGACGAGCAGTACTTC. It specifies CASSGADEQYF.

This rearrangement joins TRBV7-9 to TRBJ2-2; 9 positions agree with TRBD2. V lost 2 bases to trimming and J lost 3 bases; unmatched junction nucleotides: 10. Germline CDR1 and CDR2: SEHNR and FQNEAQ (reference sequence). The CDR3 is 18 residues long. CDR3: CASSLKSRGGLDTGELFF. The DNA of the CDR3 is TGTGCCAGCAGCTTAAAGTCGCGGGGGGGATTGGACACCGGGGAGCTGTTTTTT.

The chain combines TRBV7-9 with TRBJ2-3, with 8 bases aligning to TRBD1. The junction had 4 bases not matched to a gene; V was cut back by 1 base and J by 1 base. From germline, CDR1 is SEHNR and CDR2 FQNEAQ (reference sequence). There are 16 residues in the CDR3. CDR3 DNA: TGTGCCAGCAGCTTAGTTTCAGGGGGCCGCACAGATACGCAGTATTTT. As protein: CASSLVSGGRTDTQYF.

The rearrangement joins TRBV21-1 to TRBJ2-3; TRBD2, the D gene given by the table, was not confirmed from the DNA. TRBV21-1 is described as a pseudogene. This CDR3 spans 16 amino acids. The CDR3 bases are TGTGCCAGCAGCATCTTTGGGGGGGTCGGCACAGATACGCAGTATTTT. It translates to CASSIFGGVGTDTQYF.

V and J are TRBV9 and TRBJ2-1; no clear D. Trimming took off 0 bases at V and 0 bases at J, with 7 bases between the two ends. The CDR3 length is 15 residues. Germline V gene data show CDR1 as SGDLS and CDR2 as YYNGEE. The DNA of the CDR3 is TGTGCCAGCAGCGTAGCCCCCAGCTCCTACAATGAGCAGTTCTTC. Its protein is CASSVAPSSYNEQFF.

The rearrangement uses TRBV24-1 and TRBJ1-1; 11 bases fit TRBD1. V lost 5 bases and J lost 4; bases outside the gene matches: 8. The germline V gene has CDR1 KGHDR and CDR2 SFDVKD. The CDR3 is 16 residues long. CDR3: CATSGTSGTGGTEAFF. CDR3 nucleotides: TGTGCCACCAGTGGGACCTCCGGGACAGGGGGCACTGAAGCTTTCTTT.

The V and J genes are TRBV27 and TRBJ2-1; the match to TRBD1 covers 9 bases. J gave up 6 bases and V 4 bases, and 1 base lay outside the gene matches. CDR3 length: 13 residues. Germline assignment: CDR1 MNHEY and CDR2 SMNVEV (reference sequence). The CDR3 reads CASSWTGANEQFF. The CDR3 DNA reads TGTGCCAGCAGTTGGACAGGGGCCAATGAGCAGTTCTTC.

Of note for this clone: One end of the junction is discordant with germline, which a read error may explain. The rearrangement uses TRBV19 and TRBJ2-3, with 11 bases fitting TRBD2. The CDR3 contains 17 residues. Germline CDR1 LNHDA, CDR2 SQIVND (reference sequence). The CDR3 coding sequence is TGTGCCAGTAGAATAGCGGGGGGGAGATTTAGCACAGATACGCAGTATTTT. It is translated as CASRIAGGRFSTDTQYF.

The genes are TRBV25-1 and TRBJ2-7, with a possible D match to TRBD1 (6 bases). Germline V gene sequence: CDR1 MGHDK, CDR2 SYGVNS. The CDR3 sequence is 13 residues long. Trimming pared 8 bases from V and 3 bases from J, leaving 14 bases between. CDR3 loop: CASGLGQLYEQYF. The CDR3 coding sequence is TGTGCCAGCGGCCTCGGACAGCTCTACGAGCAGTACTTC.

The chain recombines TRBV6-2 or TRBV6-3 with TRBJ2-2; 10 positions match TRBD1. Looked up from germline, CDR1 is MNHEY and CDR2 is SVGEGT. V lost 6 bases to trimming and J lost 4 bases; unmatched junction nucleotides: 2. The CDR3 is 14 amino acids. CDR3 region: CASSRTGGTGELFF. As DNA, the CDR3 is TGTGCCAGCAGCCGGACAGGGGGCACCGGGGAGCTGTTTTTT.

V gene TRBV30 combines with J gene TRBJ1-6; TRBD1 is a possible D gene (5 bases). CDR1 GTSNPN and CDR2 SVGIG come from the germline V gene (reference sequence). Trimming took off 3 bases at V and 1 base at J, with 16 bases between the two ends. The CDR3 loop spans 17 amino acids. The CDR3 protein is CAWSLEGALSYNSPLHF. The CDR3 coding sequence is TGTGCCTGGAGCTTGGAAGGGGCTTTGTCCTATAATTCACCCCTCCACTTT.